The following is a TCR beta chain sequence with its context. TCRdb reprocessed the 5' RACE reads and keeps a single row for each CDR3 protein, giving no DNA. This listing includes 350,000 to 500,000 distinct CDR3 sequences. The data belong to a study of monozygotic twins with inflammatory bowel disease. The CDR3 contains 15 residues. Per the germline V gene, CDR1 is LNHDA and CDR2 is SQIVND (reference sequence). The chain couples TRBV19 to TRBJ2-7; TCRdb proposes TRBD1, but this gene call is untestable without DNA. The sequenced sample was blood. The TCR comes from a human donor with ulcerative colitis or Crohn's disease, or a healthy co-twin of an affected twin (not recorded which). CDR3 sequence: CASSIPGTGSYEQYF.